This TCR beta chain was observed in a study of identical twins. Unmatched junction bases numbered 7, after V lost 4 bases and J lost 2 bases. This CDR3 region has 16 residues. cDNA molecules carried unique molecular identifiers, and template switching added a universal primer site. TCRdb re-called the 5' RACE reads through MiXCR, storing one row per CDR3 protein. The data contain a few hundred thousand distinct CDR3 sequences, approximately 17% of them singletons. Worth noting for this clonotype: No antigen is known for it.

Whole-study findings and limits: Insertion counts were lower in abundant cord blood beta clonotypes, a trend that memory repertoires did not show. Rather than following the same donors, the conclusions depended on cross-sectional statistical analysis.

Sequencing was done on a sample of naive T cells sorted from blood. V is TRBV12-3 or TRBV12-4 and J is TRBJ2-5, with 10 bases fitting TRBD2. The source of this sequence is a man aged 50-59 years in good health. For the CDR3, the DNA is TGTGCCAGCAGTTATAATAGCGGGAGGCCGCAAGAGACCCAGTACTTC. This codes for CASSYNSGRPQETQYF.